A single sample is the source of the 5 T cell receptor beta chains below, sequenced in a study of breast tumors, draining lymph nodes, adjacent tissues. Axillary draining lymph nodes of breast cancer patients supplied the node samples. MiXCR, applied by TCRdb to the multiplex PCR reads, yields one record per CDR3 protein. The sample gives about 140,000 distinct CDR3 sequences, approximately 32% of which show up once; around 2.5% is in the top ten. Sequencing was carried out using axillary lymph node tissue. The receptors stem from a female donor with breast cancer. Some clones in this sample may be carry-over from other donors' samples.

With regard to this clonotype: The junction does not match germline at one end; this may be a read error. The chain employs TRBV5-6 and TRBJ2-3; TRBD2 is a possible D gene (6 bases). CDR1 is SGHDT, CDR2 YYEEEE, per germline. CDR3 length: 15 amino acids. The CDR3: CASSLWGTRTDTQYF. DNA for the CDR3: TGTGCCAGTAGCTTGTGGGGGACTCGCACAGATACGCAGTATTTT.

This clonotype was seen ten or more times. The gene calls are TRBV29-1 and TRBJ1-1; unclear D gene. The V gene lost 6 bases and the J gene lost 11 bases, with 19 bases spanning the gap. The CDR3 length is 12 residues. Germline V gene lookup returns CDR1 SQVTM and CDR2 ANQGSEA. The CDR3 sequence is CSVSDGNFGAFF. DNA of the CDR3: TGCAGCGTCAGTGACGGAAACTTCGGGGCTTTCTTT.

There are a few counts of this clonotype. The V gene is TRBV2, the J gene TRBJ1-1; D unclear. V shed 6 bases and J shed 7 bases, with 12 bases lying between them. This CDR3 is 12 amino acids long. Germline CDR1 is SNHLY and CDR2 is FYNNEI. The CDR3 DNA follows: TGTGCCAGCAGCGTCCGGGAGATTGAAGCTTTCTTT. Translation gives CASSVREIEAFF. Combining the CDR3 with reference TRBV2 and TRBJ1-1 gives the whole variable domain EPEVTQTPSHQVTQMGQEVILRCVPISNHLYFYWYRQILGQKVEFLVSFYNNEISEKSEIFDDQFSVERPDGSNFTLKIRSTKLEDSAMYFCASSVREIEAFFGQGTRLTVV.

This clonotype was found once. This rearrangement joins TRBV20-1 to TRBJ2-2; D remains unclear. The CDR3 covers 14 residues. Per germline, CDR1 DFQATT and CDR2 SNEGSKA (reference sequence). With 3 bases removed from V and 5 bases from J, the gap between germline ends came to 13 bases. Here the CDR3 reads CSASRLYNTGELFF. The CDR3 bases are TGCAGTGCTAGTAGGCTATACAATACCGGGGAGCTGTTTTTT.

This clonotype was counted at least ten times. The chain joins TRBV6-5 to TRBJ2-2, with D tentatively TRBD1 (6 bases). The germline CDR1 and CDR2 sequences are MNHEY and SVGAGI. CDR3 length: 16 residues. Trimming removed 2 bases at V and 0 bases at J, with 10 bases between. The CDR3 sequence: CASSYVWTANTGELFF. CDR3 bases: TGTGCCAGCAGTTACGTTTGGACAGCGAACACCGGGGAGCTGTTTTTT.